Each of the 20 T cell receptor beta chains below was sequenced from the same sample in a study of T cell responses to AZD1222 COVID-19 vaccine. Here immunoSEQ multiplex PCR was the method, and the copy in TCRdb shows in-frame clones only, minus some. The sample includes tens of thousands of clones, around 90% seen only once; the top ten take 22%. The input for sequencing was peripheral blood, taken on day 0 of AZD1222 vaccination. All receptors derive from an adult in good health.

The chain joins TRBV2 to TRBJ2-7; D ambiguous. The CDR3 totals 13 residues. Looked up from germline, CDR1 is SNHLY and CDR2 is FYNNEI. The V end lost 4 bases, the J end lost 2 bases, and 9 bases lay between the germline ends. The CDR3 bases are TGTGCCAGCAGTGTAGGGCCTACCTACGAGCAGTACTTC. It yields the protein CASSVGPTYEQYF. The full variable domain, its missing parts supplied by reference TRBV2 and TRBJ2-7, is EPEVTQTPSHQVTQMGQEVILRCVPISNHLYFYWYRQILGQKVEFLVSFYNNEISEKSEIFDDQFSVERPDGSNFTLKIRSTKLEDSAMYFCASSVGPTYEQYFGPGTRLTVT.

This clone was seen just once. The chain is built from TRBV19 and TRBJ2-5; D not resolved. Trimming pared 3 bases from V and 5 bases from J, leaving 13 bases between. CDR3 length: 14 residues. Germline CDR1 is LNHDA and CDR2 is SQIVND (reference sequence). The CDR3 coding sequence is TGTGCCAGTAGTATCTCCCGGTGGCGGGAGACCCAGTACTTC. This encodes CASSISRWRETQYF.

The J gene is TRBJ1-5, the V gene TRBV6-5; D ambiguous. V gave up 2 bases and J gave up 0 bases, with 5 bases separating them. The CDR3 runs 14 residues. The germline V gene has CDR1 MNHEY and CDR2 SVGAGI. CDR3 sequence: CASSYLGSNQPQHF. The DNA of the CDR3 is TGTGCCAGCAGTTACCTTGGTAGCAATCAGCCCCAGCATTTT.

The chain joins TRBV10-3 to TRBJ1-1; D is undetermined. V lost 4 bases to trimming and J lost 6 bases, with 15 bases between them. Germline lookup yields CDR1 ENHRY and CDR2 SYGVKD. The CDR3 consists of 14 residues. The CDR3 nucleotides are TGTGCCATCAGTGGTGAGGTTAAAGGGTCTGAAGCTTTCTTT. This sequence encodes CAISGEVKGSEAFF.

V gene TRBV9 combines with J gene TRBJ2-3; possibly TRBD1 or TRBD2 for D (6 bases each). V was shortened by 4 bases and J by 6 bases, with 9 bases between the two germline ends. Germline-derived CDR1 and CDR2 are SGDLS and YYNGEE. This CDR3 is built from 12 residues. CDR3 DNA sequence: TGTGCCAGCAGCACAGGGAGGGATACGCAGTATTTT. As protein: CASSTGRDTQYF.

The V gene is TRBV23-1, the J gene TRBJ1-5, with TRBD1 as a possible D gene (6 bases). TRBV23-1 is labeled an ORF, and its function is uncertain. The CDR3 contains 13 residues. The germline V and J ends were trimmed by 6 bases and 4 bases, with 10 bases remaining between them. The CDR3 loop is CASRDSSNQPQHF. As DNA, the CDR3 is TGCGCCAGCAGGGACAGCTCTAATCAGCCCCAGCATTTT.

This chain links TRBV5-1 with TRBJ1-4, with TRBD1 identical over 7 bases. This CDR3 has 15 amino acids. Germline CDR1 SGHRS, CDR2 YFSETQ. V was pared by 4 bases and J by 7 bases, with 10 bases of the junction left unmatched. As DNA, the CDR3 is TGCGCCAGCAGCCAAGACAGGGTCGGGGGTGAAAAACTGTTTTTT. This gives the protein CASSQDRVGGEKLFF.

V usage is TRBV3-1 (or the pseudogene TRBV3-2) and J usage is TRBJ1-3; 7 bases align to TRBD1. This CDR3 has 16 amino acids. V lost 0 bases and J lost 3; bases outside the gene matches: 5. Germline V CDR1 and CDR2: LGHDT, YNNKEL (reference sequence). The CDR3 loop reads CASSQDLTGSGNTIYF. The CDR3 coding sequence is TGTGCCAGCAGCCAAGACCTGACAGGGAGTGGAAACACCATATATTTT.

The rearrangement links TRBV14 to TRBJ2-5; 10 bases map to TRBD1. V gave up 4 bases and J gave up 1 base; unmatched junction bases: 3. CDR3 length: 15 amino acids. Germline V CDR1 and CDR2: SGHDN, FVKESK. The CDR3 coding sequence is TGTGCCAGCAGCCGGACAGGGGGGTTCCAAGAGACCCAGTACTTC. Encoded protein: CASSRTGGFQETQYF. Variable domain in full (rest from reference TRBV14 and TRBJ2-5): EAGVTQFPSHSVIEKGQTVTLRCDPISGHDNLYWYRRVMGKEIKFLLHFVKESKQDESGMPNNRFLAERTGGTYSTLKVQPAELEDSGVYFCASSRTGGFQETQYFGPGTRLLVL.

This rearrangement joins TRBV7-8 to TRBJ1-5; a weak D match, TRBD1 (5 bases). Germline V lookup: CDR1 SGHVS, CDR2 FQNEAQ. V was cut by 2 bases and J by 0 bases, with 11 bases left in between. This CDR3 contains 16 residues. CDR3 DNA: TGTGCCAGCAGCTTATCGGGACGGAATAGCAATCAGCCCCAGCATTTT. Residues: CASSLSGRNSNQPQHF.

This clone was recorded a few times. The chain has TRBV1 and TRBJ2-6; TRBD1, the table's D call, was not compared with the DNA. TRBV1 is described as a pseudogene. CDR3 size: 19 residues. CDR3 loop: CTSSQGLDRPGSGANVLTF. The CDR3 DNA is TGCACCAGCAGCCAAGGTTTAGACAGGCCAGGCTCTGGGGCCAACGTCCTGACTTTC.

The J gene is TRBJ2-2, the V gene TRBV27; D gene uncertain. The germline gives CDR1 MNHEY, CDR2 SMNVEV (reference sequence). This CDR3 spans 16 amino acids. V lost 0 bases, J lost 2 bases, and 10 bases lay in between. CDR3: CASSLSRSSNTGELFF. The CDR3 DNA reads TGTGCCAGCAGTTTATCGAGAAGTAGCAACACCGGGGAGCTGTTTTTT.

This sequence joins TRBV28 and TRBJ1-2; TRBD1 aligns across 9 bases. Germline-derived CDR1 and CDR2 are MDHEN and SYDVKM. The length of the CDR3 is 15 residues. Germline trimming cut 3 bases from V and 2 bases from J; bases unmatched to any gene: 4. The DNA of the CDR3 is TGTGCCAGCAGTTTGACACAGGGGGCGAACTATGGCTACACCTTC. It codes for CASSLTQGANYGYTF.

The chain uses TRBV7-2 and TRBJ2-7; no definite D call. Germline assignment: CDR1 SGHTA and CDR2 FQGNSA. The V and J ends lost 2 bases and 2 bases respectively, with 10 bases between them. The CDR3 is 14 residues long. The CDR3 DNA is TGTGCCAGCAGCTTAATAGTGACAACCTACGAGCAGTACTTC. This encodes CASSLIVTTYEQYF.

The J gene is TRBJ1-6, the V gene TRBV28, with D maybe TRBD1 (5 bases). The germline V gene has CDR1 MDHEN and CDR2 SYDVKM. V shed 3 bases and J shed 7 bases, with 19 bases lying between them. CDR3 size: 17 residues. The CDR3 reads CASSFFRGLRVNSPLHF. The CDR3 coding sequence is TGTGCCAGCAGTTTCTTTCGGGGACTCCGGGTAAATTCACCCCTCCACTTT.

The rearrangement uses TRBV10-1 and TRBJ1-6; TRBD1 is a possible D gene (5 bases). V lost 4 bases, J lost 8 bases, and 9 bases lay in between. The CDR3 is 13 amino acids. CDR1 WNHNN and CDR2 SYGVQD come from the germline V gene (reference sequence). The CDR3 spells CASSGGVDSPLHF. The CDR3 DNA reads as TGCGCCAGCAGTGGGGGGGTGGATTCACCCCTCCACTTT.

This clone was observed a single time. The V gene is TRBV2, the J gene TRBJ2-5, with 8 bases matching TRBD1. Germline assignment: CDR1 SNHLY and CDR2 FYNNEI. The CDR3 has 15 amino acids. Germline trimming cut 6 bases from V and 2 bases from J; bases unmatched to any gene: 8. This CDR3 is CASRADRGWQETQYF. CDR3 nucleotide sequence: TGTGCCAGCAGAGCCGACAGGGGATGGCAAGAGACCCAGTACTTC. The variable domain in full, with the rest retrieved from reference TRBV2 and TRBJ2-5, is EPEVTQTPSHQVTQMGQEVILRCVPISNHLYFYWYRQILGQKVEFLVSFYNNEISEKSEIFDDQFSVERPDGSNFTLKIRSTKLEDSAMYFCASRADRGWQETQYFGPGTRLLVL.

The chain uses TRBV18 and TRBJ2-2, with D perhaps TRBD2 (5 bases). V was trimmed by 3 bases and J by 6 bases, leaving 17 bases between them. The CDR3 runs 16 residues. Germline assignment: CDR1 KGHSH and CDR2 LQKENI. The CDR3 DNA reads TGTGCCAGCTCACCGCAGGACTGGGGATGGGCCGGGGAGCTGTTTTTT. Its protein product is CASSPQDWGWAGELFF.

This chain joins TRBV5-4 and TRBJ2-7; TRBD1 might be the D (5 bases). V lost 3 bases and J 2 bases, leaving 12 bases between the germline ends. The CDR3 consists of 14 residues. Per the germline V gene, CDR1 is SGHNT and CDR2 is YYREEE (reference sequence). The CDR3 region is CASSSQTETYEQYF. The DNA of the CDR3 is TGTGCCAGCAGCTCGCAGACAGAAACCTACGAGCAGTACTTC.

This clone was counted between two and nine times. The V call is TRBV2, the J call TRBJ2-1; D is ambiguous. Trimming removed 5 bases at V and 5 bases at J, with 10 bases between. This CDR3 spans 13 amino acids. Germline CDR1 is SNHLY and CDR2 is FYNNEI. CDR3 DNA sequence: TGTGCCAGCAGTTTAAGCGCTGACAATGAGCAGTTCTTC. Protein product: CASSLSADNEQFF.